The entry below gives a single T cell receptor (beta chain) sequence along with its context. In its sample, this clone was seen a few times. It lacks a known antigen. There are no base qualities to consult, and no much larger clone falls within one base. The protocol used for the library was the immunoSEQ multiplex PCR assay. A mixture of 60 forward primers for TCR Vbeta segments and 13 reverse primers for TCR Jbeta segments was used in the multiplex PCR. Amplification of the CDR3 region of rearranged TCR beta genes was performed with a multiplex PCR assay on genomic DNA. The Illumina HiSeq System was used to sequence the amplified TCR beta libraries as 87-base-pair reads. Under the source paper's analysis protocol: A later analysis counted 65 million to 90 million unique TCR beta chains across the 550 to 750 repertoires, and 9 million to 14 million of these chains were shared by at least two donors. To remove PCR and sequencing errors, raw reads were error-corrected and collapsed into unique sequences using a nearest-neighbor algorithm that merged closely related sequences. Alignment of CDR3 sequences to IMGT reference sequences was used to assign V, D and J gene segments. For a sequence to be retained, at least a six-nucleotide match to both a V gene segment and a J gene segment was required. A rearrangement counted as productive if the CDR3 had no stop codons and remained in frame with V and J, and every other rearrangement counted as non-productive. Following IMGT convention, CDR3 was defined as the stretch from the second conserved V-encoded cysteine up to the conserved J-encoded phenylalanine. The earlier analysis of approximately 500 of the donors excluded sequences that lacked an unambiguous match to a single V gene segment. An earlier analysis of a few hundred of the donors called V segments functional above 56.7% productive rearrangements and segregating when the between-donor standard deviation exceeded 5%. A statistical classification framework was built to diagnose cytomegalovirus status from the catalog of TCR beta chain sequences. In a later analysis, V and J genes were assigned by comparing TCR nucleotide sequences against IMGT/GENE-DB human TR gene sequences. The TCRdist pipeline was used in a later analysis to assign CDR3 sequences and most-parsimonious VDJ recombination scenarios. A later analysis defined each TCR beta chain by its CDR3 amino acid sequence plus V-gene family, and excluded reads lacking a unique V-gene family. A later analysis removed 592 highly shared, low-generation-probability nucleotide sequences to deal with suspected cross-contamination and a sequencing artifact. A later analysis calculated a clonal expansion index for each public chain from normalized within-repertoire ranks of inferred template counts. In a later analysis, generation probabilities were computed with a VDJ recombination model fitted to out-of-frame rearrangements, and the resulting probabilities were checked against IGoR. Hypergeometric tests were used in a later analysis to score TCR-TCR, TCR-HLA and TCR-CMV co-occurrence, with a repertoire-size bias correction applied to the TCR pairs. To estimate false discovery rates, a later analysis permuted the HLA or CMV assignments 20 times. In a later analysis, co-occurring TCRs were grouped using DBSCAN, with TCRdist sequence similarity added in when clustering inside HLA-allele-positive subsets. For co-occurrence clustering, repertoires with fewer than 30,000 or more than 120,000 public chains were excluded, along with a handful of repertoires with anomalous nucleotide sharing. The immuneACCESS repertoire file appears here via TCRdb, limited to in-frame rearrangements. These files lack a portion of the clones; in checked studies, under half of the deficit traces to unresolved V genes, and the cause of the others is not known. The V and J calls and the clone size are those of that table, but D and trimming were determined from the DNA. The sample table records under 200,000 clones; roughly two thirds of these occur just once. The ten largest clones add up to approximately 3% of the sample.

The cohort consisted of approximately 690 healthy bone marrow donors. Cohort members were all nominally healthy when sampled, although unrecorded immune exposures were likely present. The donor was CMV seronegative and belonged to the group of over 350 seronegative cohort members. A peripheral blood sample was collected from each donor, and TCR beta sequencing was performed on peripheral blood mononuclear cells. The Qiagen DNeasy Blood Extraction Kit was used to extract genomic DNA from the blood cell samples. Trimming leaves V shorter by 2 bases and J shorter by 5 bases, with the junction holding 7 bases beyond the gene matches. CDR1 SGHTA and CDR2 FQGTGA are derived from the germline V gene. CDR3 length: 17 amino acids, cysteine to phenylalanine. Only CDR3 DNA remains: 51 bases, in frame from the first base. The sample is drawn from a study of cytomegalovirus exposure and HLA in healthy donors (TCRdb year 2017). About the full investigation: In an earlier analysis of approximately 640 of the donors, around 290 Gb of sequence data and roughly 100 million unique TCR beta sequences from 150 million to 200 million T cells were reported. Every repertoire in the discovery cohort had been generated on one and the same sequencing platform. Both class I and class II loci were covered by HLA typing, at four-digit resolution. Of the approximately 370 genotyped donors, approximately 81% were placed in the genetic ancestry cluster associated with self-reported Caucasian donors. Typing coverage differed by locus: A, B, C, DRB1 and DQB1 were typed in about 620-630 donors, DQA1 in 522, DPA1 in some 570, and DPB1 in approximately 450. In a later genetic analysis, genome-wide SNP genotypes for about 55% of the roughly 700 donors were used, and that subset was treated as a discovery cohort. The study used immunosequencing to profile the T cell repertoires of approximately 630 subjects and linked those repertoires to cytomegalovirus serostatus. An earlier analysis of 587 of the donors used high-throughput TCR beta sequencing to judge whether each TCR beta V gene segment behaved as functional or pseudogenic. To predict cytomegalovirus infection status, the study combined high-throughput TCR immunosequencing, statistical association of individual TCRs with disease status, and machine learning. A later analysis re-examined previously published TCR beta repertoires from more than 550 donors and added high-resolution HLA genotyping to investigate patterns of TCR occurrence. An early release covering just under 650 HLA-typed donors comprised approximately 290 gigabases of sequencing data and 85 million or so unique TCR sequences. Rather than drawing on any new phenotypic data, the later analysis identified candidate immune exposures from TCR beta sequences and the way those sequences occurred across donors. A separate validation cohort of roughly 120 different subjects was used in addition to the roughly 670-subject first cohort. Donor age, sex, ethnicity and CMV serostatus were compiled together with the repertoire data. The study was designed to test whether signatures of past pathogen exposure could be identified by cataloging public T cell receptors. Among around 400 genotyped donors of the cohort, an average of around 220,000 unique TCR beta nucleotide sequences was sequenced per donor, of which roughly 17% were non-productive. A few DR-DQ haplotypes were handled as single units for association and clustering because linkage in the cohort was strong.

Broader findings and caveats from the paper: In a later analysis, most CMV-associated TCR beta chains were found to appear HLA-restricted, with HLA associations seemingly driven largely by CMV exposure. A later analysis found that HLA-associated TCR beta chains were more clonally expanded and had lower generation probabilities than equally common non-associated chains. A total of 150 or so TCR beta chains were listed by the study as associated with cytomegalovirus. When HLA alleles, especially DR and DQ, strongly co-occurred, TCR associations were difficult to assign to individual alleles. A few of the identified cytomegalovirus-associated TCR beta chains were confirmed in vitro to be specific for cytomegalovirus antigens. In a later analysis, the rate of TCR association differed among HLA loci, with DRB1 alleles having the most associated TCRs and HLA-C alleles having the fewest. According to a later genetic analysis, donors in an Asian-associated ancestry cluster had fewer N-insertions in productive TCRs than the approximately 610-donor mean. The classifier was reported to diagnose cytomegalovirus status with high specificity and sensitivity in both the original and validation cohorts. The earlier analysis of approximately 540 of the donors excluded some 15 rarely observed V segments, including chromosome 9 orphons, because counts were too low. Because the 87-base-pair reads could not distinguish some IMGT-functional V segments, including TRBV6-2 and TRBV6-3, those segments were excluded. Roughly uniform sequencing depth across donors was assumed in presence/absence analyses, although this assumption may not hold. It was suggested by the authors that the approach could potentially be generalized to other disease states and immunological phenotypes. Most TCR sequences were seen in very few donors, while some public TCRs were found in many individuals. Broadly in line with IMGT annotations, most TCR beta V segments showed up in productive rearrangements about 87% or about 30% of the time in an earlier analysis of 587 of the donors. Linkage disequilibrium might explain the correlated functional status among segregating V segments, but an unknown experimental factor could not be ruled out. CMV serostatus was the only immune exposure information available for the cohort. A further reported finding was that TCR beta sequences accurately predicted the HLA-A and HLA-B alleles for most subjects in the first cohort. A cluster of highly shared sequence variants was judged likely to be a technical artifact of the sequencing pipeline. A later analysis reported that several top co-occurrence clusters appeared linked to parvovirus B19, influenza, CMV and Epstein-Barr virus. Specific HLA alleles were associated with more than 15,000 TCR beta sequences at a false discovery rate of 0.05 in a later analysis. V-gene and J-gene trimming of TCR beta chains was associated with a missense DCLRE1C variant in a later genetic analysis, and the association was replicated in an independent cohort. The cohort was sequenced for TCR beta chains only, and without alpha or paired-chain data the features that could be detected were limited. Because HLA typing was missing for some donors at each locus, association tests included only the typed subset.

The chain employs TRBV7-3 and TRBJ2-3; 13 central bases correspond to TRBD2. The sample comprised PBMCs. The receptor comes from a woman aged 30 to 39 in good health and CMV-seronegative. The CDR3 has the sequence CASSLSLAGGRIDTQYF. The base sequence is TGTGCCAGCAGCTTATCACTAGCGGGAGGGCGGATAGATACGCAGTATTTT.